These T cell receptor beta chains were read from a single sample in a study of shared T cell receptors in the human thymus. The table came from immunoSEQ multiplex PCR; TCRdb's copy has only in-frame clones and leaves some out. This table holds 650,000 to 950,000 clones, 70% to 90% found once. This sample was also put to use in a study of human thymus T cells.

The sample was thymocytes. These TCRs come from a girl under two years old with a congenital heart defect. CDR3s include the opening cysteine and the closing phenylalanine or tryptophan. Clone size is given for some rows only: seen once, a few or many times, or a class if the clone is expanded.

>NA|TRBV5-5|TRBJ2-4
CASSSFHRPAKNIQYF
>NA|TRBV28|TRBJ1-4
CASSFSWTGNNEKLFF
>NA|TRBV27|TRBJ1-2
CASSPREKYLLVYGYTF
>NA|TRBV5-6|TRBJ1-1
CASSPGQGKTEAFF
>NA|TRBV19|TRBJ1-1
CASRHKISGGAFF
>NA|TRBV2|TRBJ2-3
CASSERTPSSQYF
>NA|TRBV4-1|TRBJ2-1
CASRERRQALYNEQFF
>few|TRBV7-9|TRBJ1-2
CASSLKKGHSYTF
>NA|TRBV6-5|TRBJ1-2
CASRGLRGTHGYTF
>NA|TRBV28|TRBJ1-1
CASTPGGPRMNTEAFF
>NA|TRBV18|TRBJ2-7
CASSPPRQPYEQYF
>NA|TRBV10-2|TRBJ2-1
CASSETEHPSSGGYNEQFF
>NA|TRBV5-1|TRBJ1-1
CASRGGNTEAFF
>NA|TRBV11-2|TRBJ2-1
CASSLVPSGGAGSYNEQFF
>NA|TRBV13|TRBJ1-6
CASSEKNRGPSCNSPLHF
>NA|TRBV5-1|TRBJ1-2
CASSLVRPETGKNYGYTF
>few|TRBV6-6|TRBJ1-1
CASSYSRGTEAFF
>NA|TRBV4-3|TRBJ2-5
CASSHYPDREQETQYF
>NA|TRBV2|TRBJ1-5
CASSEVVILHIRDAYSNQPQHF
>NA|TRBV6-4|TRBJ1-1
CASSAKPGQNEAFF
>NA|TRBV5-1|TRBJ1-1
CASSLRDRGTEAFF
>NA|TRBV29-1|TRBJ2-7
CSVGQGSSYEQYF
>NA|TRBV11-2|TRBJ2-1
CASSFPDRDYNEQFF
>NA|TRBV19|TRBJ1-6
CASSASQGLPNSPLHF
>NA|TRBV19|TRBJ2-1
CASSIGVAVSSYNEQFF
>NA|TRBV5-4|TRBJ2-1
CASSLEEGAYNEQFF